This passage covers 8 T cell receptor beta chains from one sample sequenced in a study of cytomegalovirus exposure and HLA in healthy donors. The study ran its PCR with 60 Vbeta and 13 Jbeta primers. Profiled with immunoSEQ multiplex PCR; TCRdb holds only in-frame clones, not every one. This sample's table has about 77,000 clones. The specimen sequenced was PBMCs. The receptor source for this set is a middle-aged man in good health and CMV-seropositive.

The CDR3 DNA reads TGCAGCGCCTTGGACAGGACTACCTATGGCTACACCTTC. This translates into CSALDRTTYGYTF. The chain couples TRBV29-1 to TRBJ1-2; 7 bases align to TRBD1. V was clipped by 7 bases and J by 4 bases; unmatched bases: 9. The CDR3 runs 13 residues. Germline V gene data show CDR1 as SQVTM and CDR2 as ANQGSEA.

V gene TRBV5-1 combines with J gene TRBJ2-7; D possibly corresponds to TRBD1 (6 bases). CDR1 and CDR2 (germline): SGHRS, YFSETQ. The CDR3 consists of 16 residues. V was shortened by 2 bases and J by 6 bases, with 21 bases between the two germline ends. Here the CDR3 DNA reads TGCGCCAGCAGCTTTTCCCCCGGGACACATACCTTCGAGCAGTACTTC. Its protein is CASSFSPGTHTFEQYF.

The V call is TRBV5-1, the J call TRBJ2-3, with a tentative D call TRBD2 (6 bases). Germline CDR1 and CDR2: SGHRS and YFSETQ. V shed 7 bases and J shed 3 bases, with 21 bases lying between them. This CDR3 comprises 16 residues. Written as DNA, the CDR3 is TGCGCCAGCCGCGCCGAAGCGGGCGGGAAGACAGATACGCAGTATTTT. It is translated as CASRAEAGGKTDTQYF.

V and J are TRBV7-2 and TRBJ2-5; D might be TRBD1 (6 bases). V lost 2 bases, J lost 2 bases, and 9 bases lay in between. The CDR3 spans 14 residues. Per germline, CDR1 SGHTA and CDR2 FQGNSA. CDR3 sequence (DNA): TGTGCCAGCAGCTTATTCGGACAGCAAGAGACCCAGTACTTC. This encodes CASSLFGQQETQYF. The full variable domain, completed using reference TRBV7-2 and TRBJ2-5, is GAGVSQSPSNKVTEKGKDVELRCDPISGHTALYWYRQSLGQGLEFLIYFQGNSAPDKSGLPSDRFSAERTGGSVSTLTIQRTQQEDSAVYLCASSLFGQQETQYFGPGTRLLVL.

The chain carries TRBV11-2 and TRBJ2-2, with D possibly matching TRBD1 (5 bases). Germline V gene data show CDR1 as SGHAT and CDR2 as FQNNGV. V was shortened by 3 bases and J by 5 bases, with 10 bases between the two germline ends. This CDR3 is built from 14 residues. The CDR3 region is CASSFMTDTGELFF. The CDR3 DNA reads as TGTGCCAGCAGCTTCATGACAGATACCGGGGAGCTGTTTTTT.

V is TRBV5-1 and J is TRBJ1-3, with D uncertain. Trimming left V 0 bases short and J 0 bases short, with 13 bases between. The germline V gene has CDR1 SGHRS and CDR2 YFSETQ. The CDR3 runs to 17 residues. CDR3 in DNA: TGCGCCAGCAGCTTGGGACCAGGCTCAAGCTCTGGAAACACCATATATTTT. Amino acids: CASSLGPGSSSGNTIYF.

V is TRBV9 and J is TRBJ2-2, with 7 bases identical to TRBD2. With V trimmed by 0 bases and J by 0 bases, 2 bases remained unmatched. Germline V gene sequence: CDR1 SGDLS, CDR2 YYNGEE. The CDR3 sequence is 16 residues long. CDR3 DNA: TGTGCCAGCAGCGTAGGGGCGGGGGCGAACACCGGGGAGCTGTTTTTT. It encodes CASSVGAGANTGELFF.

The rearrangement uses TRBV19 and TRBJ2-7; D is perhaps TRBD2 (5 bases). The DNA end lines up better with TRBJ2-1; the J call may be wrong. Per germline, CDR1 LNHDA and CDR2 SQIVND (reference sequence). This CDR3 contains 12 residues. CDR3 sequence: CASSINGKEQFF. CDR3 coding DNA: TGTGCCAGTAGTATTAACGGGAAGGAGCAGTTCTTC.